These 10 T cell receptor beta chains originate from one sample sequenced in a study of STAT5B mutations in CD4+ large granular lymphocyte leukemia. Profiled with immunoSEQ multiplex PCR; TCRdb holds only in-frame clones, not every one. Altogether roughly 30,000 clones are present, around 80% being singletons, with the ten largest covering roughly 2%. Input material: CD4+ T cells from blood buffy coats. The receptor source for this set is a human donor in good health.

The chain has TRBV19 and TRBJ1-2, with TRBD1 matching 8 bases. Germline V gene lookup returns CDR1 LNHDA and CDR2 SQIVND (reference sequence). Trimming at V came to 4 bases and at J to 6 bases, leaving 1 base not matched to a gene. CDR3 length equals 12 residues. In DNA, the CDR3 is TGTGCCAGTAGTAGGACAGGGAATGGCTACACCTTC. It translates to CASSRTGNGYTF.

This clone was observed a handful of times. The V and J genes are TRBV30 and TRBJ2-4, with D tentatively TRBD2 (6 bases). Trimming shortened V by 5 bases and J by 3 bases, and 14 bases separated the two germline ends. From germline, CDR1 is GTSNPN and CDR2 SVGIG (reference sequence). This CDR3 has 14 amino acids. Here the CDR3 reads CAWRDGGVKNIQYF. The CDR3 nucleotides are TGTGCCTGGCGGGACGGAGGGGTCAAAAACATTCAGTACTTC.

J is TRBJ2-7 and V is TRBV19; D is possibly TRBD1 or TRBD2 (6 bases each). V lost 10 bases to trimming and J lost 7 bases, with 20 bases between them. The CDR3 runs to 13 residues. Germline values: CDR1 LNHDA, CDR2 SQIVND (reference sequence). CDR3 nucleotide sequence: TGTGCCACCGGCGGGACACCCCTTCGAGAGCAGTACTTC. Its translation: CATGGTPLREQYF. Filled out from reference TRBV19 and TRBJ2-7, the complete variable domain reads DGGITQSPKYLFRKEGQNVTLSCEQNLNHDAMYWYRQDPGQGLRLIYYSQIVNDFQKGDIAEGYSVSREKKESFPLTVTSAQKNPTAFYLCATGGTPLREQYFGPGTRLTVT.

The rearrangement links TRBV10-3 to TRBJ1-2; the match to TRBD1 covers 8 bases. The length of the CDR3 is 15 residues. Germline V lookup: CDR1 ENHRY, CDR2 SYGVKD. V was pared by 5 bases and J by 4 bases, with 9 bases of the junction left unmatched. The CDR3 spells CAISFGQGGAYGYTF. The DNA of the CDR3 is TGTGCCATCAGTTTCGGACAGGGTGGGGCCTATGGCTACACCTTC.

V and J are TRBV6-5 and TRBJ2-3, with no clear D. Between the trimmed V and J ends, which lost 2 bases and 2 bases, there was a span of 8 bases. The length of the CDR3 is 14 residues. The germline CDR1 and CDR2 sequences are MNHEY and SVGAGI. This chain's CDR3 is CASSYRPTTDTQYF. Here the CDR3 DNA reads TGTGCCAGCAGTTACCGACCTACCACAGATACGCAGTATTTT.

V gene TRBV18 combines with J gene TRBJ1-1; the D gene is possibly TRBD1 (6 bases). Between the trimmed V and J ends, which lost 3 bases and 4 bases, there was a span of 12 bases. CDR1 is KGHSH and CDR2 is LQKENI in the germline V gene. This CDR3 comprises 14 residues. The DNA for the CDR3 is TGTGCCAGCTCACCTGGACAGTTGAGCACTGAAGCTTTCTTT. This gives the protein CASSPGQLSTEAFF.

This chain uses TRBV2 with TRBJ1-5, with no clear D. Germline loops: CDR1 SNHLY, CDR2 FYNNEI. Trimming took off 4 bases at V and 4 bases at J, with 14 bases between the two ends. CDR3 length equals 15 residues. CDR3 nucleotide sequence: TGTGCCAGCAGTGGTGAGGCGGGGATTAATCAGCCCCAGCATTTT. Amino acids: CASSGEAGINQPQHF.

The genes are TRBV5-4 and TRBJ2-2; D is possibly TRBD2 (6 bases). With 3 bases removed from V and 2 bases from J, the gap between germline ends came to 8 bases. In germline, CDR1 is SGHNT, CDR2 YYREEE (reference sequence). CDR3 length equals 14 residues. CDR3 amino acids: CASSSRDNTGELFF. The CDR3 nucleotides are TGTGCCAGCAGCTCGCGGGACAACACCGGGGAGCTGTTTTTT. Full variable domain (outside the CDR3, taken from reference TRBV5-4 and TRBJ2-2): ETGVTQSPTHLIKTRGQQVTLRCSSQSGHNTVSWYQQALGQGPQFIFQYYREEENGRGNFPPRFSGLQFPNYSSELNVNALELDDSALYLCASSSRDNTGELFFGEGSRLTVL.

The chain joins TRBV7-2 to TRBJ2-5, with 7 positions matching TRBD2. The germline gives CDR1 SGHTA, CDR2 FQGNSA. Losses at the gene ends were 5 bases for V and 2 bases for J; bases not matched to a gene: 8. This CDR3 has 15 residues. CDR3 sequence: CASSPGRARQETQYF. In DNA form, the CDR3 reads TGTGCCAGCAGCCCGGGGAGGGCTAGGCAAGAGACCCAGTACTTC.

Only a few counts were recorded for this clone. The rearrangement joins TRBV30 to TRBJ1-2, with a weak D call TRBD1 (5 bases). Germline CDR1 and CDR2: GTSNPN and SVGIG (reference sequence). V lost 3 bases to trimming and J lost 1 base, with 15 bases between them. CDR3 length: 15 residues. The CDR3 bases are TGTGCCTGGAGCCACGCCGGGACGGTTAACTATGGCTACACCTTC. It encodes CAWSHAGTVNYGYTF.